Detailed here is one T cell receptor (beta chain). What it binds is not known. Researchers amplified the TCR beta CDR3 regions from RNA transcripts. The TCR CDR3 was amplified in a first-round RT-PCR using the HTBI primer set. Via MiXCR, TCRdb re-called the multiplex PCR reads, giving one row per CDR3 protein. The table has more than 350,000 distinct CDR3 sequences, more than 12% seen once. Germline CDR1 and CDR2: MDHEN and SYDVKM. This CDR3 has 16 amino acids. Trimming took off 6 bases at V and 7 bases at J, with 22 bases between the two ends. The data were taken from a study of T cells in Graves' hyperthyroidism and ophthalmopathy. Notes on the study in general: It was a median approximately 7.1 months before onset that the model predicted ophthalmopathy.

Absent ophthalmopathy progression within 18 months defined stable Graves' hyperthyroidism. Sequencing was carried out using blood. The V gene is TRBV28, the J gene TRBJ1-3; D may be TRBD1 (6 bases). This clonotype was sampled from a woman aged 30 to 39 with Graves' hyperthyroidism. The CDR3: CASSYNSGGVGNTIYF. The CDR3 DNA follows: TGTGCCAGCAGCTACAACTCCGGGGGCGTTGGGAACACCATATATTTT. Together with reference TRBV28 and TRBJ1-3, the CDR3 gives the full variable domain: DVKVTQSSRYLVKRTGEKVFLECVQDMDHENMFWYRQDPGLGLRLIYFSYDVKMKEKGDIPEGYSVSREKKERFSLILESASTNQTSMYLCASSYNSGGVGNTIYFGEGSWLTVV.